This paragraph reports one TCR beta chain. No antigen is known for it. This entry comes from a study of CD8 T cells in ankylosing spondylitis. Overall study results and limits: A TCR beta motif of seven or eight highly homologous variants appeared characteristic of ankylosing spondylitis blood. Some of the motif variants had earlier been found in reactive arthritis patients' fluid and blood.

J was trimmed by 4 bases and V by 2 bases; bases with no gene match: 19. Germline CDR1 MNHEY, CDR2 SVGAGI. The CDR3 consists of 19 residues. Library preparation for TCR beta used quantitative 5'-RACE with molecular barcodes. TCRdb called the 5' RACE reads again in MiXCR, with one record for every CDR3 protein. This sample yields some 840,000 distinct CDR3 sequences, of which 12% are seen a single time; 0.51% belongs to the top ten. The source is a male donor with ankylosing spondylitis. The sequenced sample consisted of blood, either unsorted or a sorted T cell fraction (not recorded which). V is TRBV6-5 and J is TRBJ2-5; 7 nucleotides agree with TRBD2. CDR3 nucleotides: TGTGCCAGCAGTTACGTGGGGGTGGGCGGGAGTCTAAAGGGAGAGACCCAGTACTTC. Its translation is CASSYVGVGGSLKGETQYF.